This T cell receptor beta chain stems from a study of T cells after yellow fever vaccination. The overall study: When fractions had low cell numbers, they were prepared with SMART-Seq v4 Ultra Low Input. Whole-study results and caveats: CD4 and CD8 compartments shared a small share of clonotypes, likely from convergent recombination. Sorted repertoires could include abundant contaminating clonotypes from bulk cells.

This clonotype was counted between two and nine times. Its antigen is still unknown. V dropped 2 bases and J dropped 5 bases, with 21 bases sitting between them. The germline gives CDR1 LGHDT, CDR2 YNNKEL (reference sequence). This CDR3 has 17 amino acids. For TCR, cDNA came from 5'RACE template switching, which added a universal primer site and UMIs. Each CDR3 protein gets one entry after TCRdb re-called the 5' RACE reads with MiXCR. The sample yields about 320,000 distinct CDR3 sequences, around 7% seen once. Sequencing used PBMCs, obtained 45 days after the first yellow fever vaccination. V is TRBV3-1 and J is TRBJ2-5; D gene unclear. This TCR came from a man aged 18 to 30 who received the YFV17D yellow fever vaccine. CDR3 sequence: CASSQWTSAVSRETQYF. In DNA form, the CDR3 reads TGTGCCAGCAGCCAATGGACGTCCGCGGTGTCTCGGGAGACCCAGTACTTC.